This is a list of T cell receptor beta chains from one sample in a study of blood T cells in healthy people across ages. One entry per CDR3 protein, called by TCRdb with MiXCR from the 5' RACE reads. The table lists some 1.4 million distinct CDR3 sequences, 42% of them singletons. Sequences were obtained from blood. Receptor source: a woman between 18 and 29 years old in good health. Both conserved end residues are part of each CDR3. D genes are given only for firm matches. Size values are once, few and many counts, or a class for expanded clones, and some rows have none.

DNA,CDR3,D,V,J,size
TGTGCCAGCAGCTTAAAAAGGGGCTACGAGCAGTACTTC,CASSLKRGYEQYF,NA,TRBV7-2,TRBJ2-7,few
TGCAGTGCTCCCGGGACTTCTTACAATGAGCAGTTCTTC,CSAPGTSYNEQFF,NA,TRBV20-1,TRBJ2-1,many
TGTGCCAGCAGCTCTAAGAGAGGTAATGAGCAGTTCTTC,CASSSKRGNEQFF,NA,TRBV11-1,TRBJ2-1,many
TGCGCCAGCAGCCCCCTTTGGGTCCGGGAAATGCAGTACTTC,CASSPLWVREMQYF,NA,TRBV5-1,TRBJ2-7,NA
TGTGCCAGCAGCCAAGCAGACACAGACTATGGCTGCACCTTC,CASSQADTDYGCTF,NA,TRBV14,TRBJ1-2,NA
TGCGCCAGCAGCCCAGACCGGGACAGGGTGGGCTACACCTTC,CASSPDRDRVGYTF,TRBD1,TRBV5-1,TRBJ1-2,NA
TGTGCCAGCAGCTCCGGGAGGGCCGGGTACAATGAGCAGTTCTTC,CASSSGRAGYNEQFF,TRBD2,TRBV7-2,TRBJ2-1,many
TGTGCCAGCAGTTACTCACTAGCGGAGCAGTTCTTC,CASSYSLAEQFF,TRBD2,TRBV6-2/TRBV6-3,TRBJ2-1,few
TGCGCCAGCAGCACCCTACAGGGGGGGACCTACGAGCAGTACTTC,CASSTLQGGTYEQYF,NA,TRBV5-1,TRBJ2-7,NA
TGTGCCAGCAGTGGGACGGGAACTAATGAAAAACTGTTTTTT,CASSGTGTNEKLFF,NA,TRBV2,TRBJ1-4,few
TGTACCAGCAGCGAACTACCCCGGGGGGATGGCTACACCTTC,CTSSELPRGDGYTF,NA,TRBV5-5,TRBJ1-2,NA
TGCGCCAGCAGCCCCGTGGGGGTTAATGAGCAGTTCTTC,CASSPVGVNEQFF,NA,TRBV5-1,TRBJ2-1,few
TGTGCCAGAAGTACGGGTCCAGGGGCGAACTATGGCTACACCTTC,CARSTGPGANYGYTF,NA,TRBV6-2/TRBV6-3,TRBJ1-2,NA
TGTGCCAGCAGCTTACCCCGGGACAGGGGGCTAGATGAGCAGTTCTTC,CASSLPRDRGLDEQFF,TRBD1,TRBV7-2,TRBJ2-1,NA
TGTGCCACCAGTGATTCTGGTGGGAGCGGGAGGAGGGTTGAGCAGTACTTC,CATSDSGGSGRRVEQYF,TRBD2,TRBV24-1,TRBJ2-5,few
TGTGCCACCAGCAGCGACTCCGGGGGTAACTACGAGCAGTACTTC,CATSSDSGGNYEQYF,NA,TRBV15,TRBJ2-7,few
TGCAGCGCAATTGGACTAAGCAAGACCCAGTACTTC,CSAIGLSKTQYF,NA,TRBV29-1,TRBJ2-5,NA
TGTGCCAGCAGTTTAAGTTTCAGTCGCGAGCAGTACTTC,CASSLSFSREQYF,NA,TRBV27,TRBJ2-7,NA
TGTGCCATCAGTGACGTCGGTGAGCAGTACTTC,CAISDVGEQYF,NA,TRBV10-3,TRBJ2-5,NA
TGCAGTGCTAACGGTTGGGCCCGCTTCATTGTGAGCTCCTACAACGAGCAGTTCTTC,CSANGWARFIVSSYNEQFF,NA,TRBV20-1,TRBJ2-1,NA
TGTGCCAGCAGTTTAGCGCTCGGGTTACTAGCGGGGGGGAACAATGAGCAGTTCTTC,CASSLALGLLAGGNNEQFF,TRBD2,TRBV12-3/TRBV12-4,TRBJ2-1,NA
TGCAGTGCTAGAGAACGGGGGGTGGAAAACACCATATATTTT,CSARERGVENTIYF,NA,TRBV20-1,TRBJ1-3,once
TGCAGCGCAACCTCCCCCCCGACAGGGCGTATGGATACGCAGTATTTT,CSATSPPTGRMDTQYF,TRBD1,TRBV29-1,TRBJ2-3,NA
TGTGCCAGCAGACGAGACGGCTATGGCTACACCTTC,CASRRDGYGYTF,NA,TRBV6-5,TRBJ1-2,NA
TGTGCCTGGAGTGTACGCGGGACGGTTAGCAATCAGCCCCAGCATTTT,CAWSVRGTVSNQPQHF,NA,TRBV30,TRBJ1-5,few
TGTGCCAGCAGCCAAGATAGGGCCAGAGTTTCCTCTGGGGTCAACGTCCTGACTTTC,CASSQDRARVSSGVNVLTF,NA,TRBV4-2,TRBJ2-6,NA
TGTGCCAGCAGGGAGGGACTAGCGGGACTAGCCCAAGAGACCCAGTACTTC,CASREGLAGLAQETQYF,TRBD2,TRBV6-2/TRBV6-3,TRBJ2-5,few
TGTGCCTGGAGTGCCCCCCTTTACGAGCAGTACTTC,CAWSAPLYEQYF,NA,TRBV30,TRBJ2-7,NA
TGTGCCACCAGTGGTCGGGACATTGTCTGCAATGAGCAGTACTTC,CATSGRDIVCNEQYF,NA,TRBV24-1,TRBJ2-7,NA
TGTGCCAGCAGCGCAGTAGGAGCGGTCCAAGAGACCCAGTACTTC,CASSAVGAVQETQYF,NA,TRBV9,TRBJ2-5,NA
TGTGCCAGCAGCTTTCTCCTCTCCAGGGGCGCCAATAATTCACCCCTCCACTTT,CASSFLLSRGANNSPLHF,NA,TRBV7-2,TRBJ1-6,NA
TGCGCCAGCAGGGGATCCGGGACAGCTACCTACGAGCAGTACTTC,CASRGSGTATYEQYF,TRBD1,TRBV5-1,TRBJ2-7,NA
TGCGCCAGCGGAACAGGGGAGGGGACCCAGTACTTC,CASGTGEGTQYF,NA,TRBV5-1,TRBJ2-5,once
TGTGCCAGCAGCGACACAAGGCAAGGGACCCAGTACTTC,CASSDTRQGTQYF,NA,TRBV16,TRBJ2-5,NA
TGTGCCAGCACCAGACGGGGGGGTGGGACTGAAGCTTTCTTT,CASTRRGGGTEAFF,NA,TRBV27,TRBJ1-1,NA
TGTGCCAGCAGCCCCGCCGGGCGGCTTAGCTCCTACAATGAGCAGTTCTTC,CASSPAGRLSSYNEQFF,NA,TRBV3-1,TRBJ2-1,few
TGTGCCAGCAGCTCCGGACTAGCGGGACCGTCCTACGAGCAGTACTTC,CASSSGLAGPSYEQYF,TRBD2,TRBV6-6,TRBJ2-7,few
TGCAGCGTTCCCGGGTATGATCATTACAATGAGCAGTTCTTC,CSVPGYDHYNEQFF,NA,TRBV29-1,TRBJ2-1,many
TGTGCCACCAGCAGAGATCTAGGGACAGGGGCCTCCCTGAGTGGCTACACCTTC,CATSRDLGTGASLSGYTF,TRBD1,TRBV15,TRBJ1-2,NA
TGTGCCAGCAGCCCCCAGACAGGGGGCAATGGCTACACCTTC,CASSPQTGGNGYTF,TRBD1,TRBV4-2,TRBJ1-2,NA
TGCAGTGCTAGAAGGCTAGCGGGAGGGACAGATACGCAGTATTTT,CSARRLAGGTDTQYF,TRBD2,TRBV20-1,TRBJ2-3,many
TGCGCAGCGTCTGGGGCTGCTACTAACTATGGCTACACCTTC,CAASGAATNYGYTF,NA,TRBV29-1,TRBJ1-2,NA
TGCGCCAGCAGCAGGGCCCCAAGCGGGGGGCGCCTTTCCTACAATGAGCAGTTCTTC,CASSRAPSGGRLSYNEQFF,TRBD2,TRBV5-1,TRBJ2-1,few
TGTGCCAGCAGCAACAGGGGAGGCTATGGCTACACCTTC,CASSNRGGYGYTF,TRBD1,TRBV6-5,TRBJ1-2,NA
TGTGCCAGCAGCCCGGGCCCCATTCGAGAGACCCAGTACTTC,CASSPGPIRETQYF,NA,TRBV6-5,TRBJ2-5,NA
TGTGCCAGCAGTTTAATCAGCAATCAGCCCCAGCATTTT,CASSLISNQPQHF,NA,TRBV27,TRBJ1-5,many
TGTGCCAGCAGCTCTATTAGGACAGGGGTGGACTCTGGGGCCAACGTCCTGACTTTC,CASSSIRTGVDSGANVLTF,TRBD1,TRBV11-2,TRBJ2-6,once
TGTGCCAGCAGTTACGATGAGAGGACAGATACGCAGTATTTT,CASSYDERTDTQYF,NA,TRBV12-3/TRBV12-4,TRBJ2-3,NA
TGTGCCAGCAGCTTTGGCGGGAGGACCCACGAGCAGTACTTC,CASSFGGRTHEQYF,TRBD2,TRBV11-2,TRBJ2-7,NA
TGCGCCAGCAGACTAGCGGCCAACAATGAGCAGTTCTTC,CASRLAANNEQFF,TRBD2,TRBV5-1,TRBJ2-1,NA
TGCGCCAGCAGGTCTGGGACAGGGAACACCGGGGGGCTGTTTTTT,CASRSGTGNTGGLFF,TRBD1,TRBV5-1,TRBJ2-2,once
TGCAGCGTGCCGACAGGGGTTGACACTGAAGCTTTCTTT,CSVPTGVDTEAFF,TRBD1,TRBV29-1,TRBJ1-1,NA
TGTGCCAGCAGTGAAGTAGTGGGTTTCGAGCAGTACTTC,CASSEVVGFEQYF,NA,TRBV6-1,TRBJ2-7,few
TGTGCCAGCAGTTATGGGGACATTAGGGTCACTGAAGCTTTCTTT,CASSYGDIRVTEAFF,NA,TRBV6-5,TRBJ1-1,NA
TGTGCCACCAGCAGAGATCACTGGGAAGAGACCCAGTACTTC,CATSRDHWEETQYF,NA,TRBV15,TRBJ2-5,NA
TGTGCCAGCAGTTACGGACCGGGACACGGGGAGCAGTACTTC,CASSYGPGHGEQYF,NA,TRBV12-3/TRBV12-4,TRBJ2-4,NA
TGTGCCAGCAGCATCGACTATTCGAATACGCAGTATTTT,CASSIDYSNTQYF,NA,TRBV14,TRBJ2-3,NA
TGCGCCAGCAGCCAAGAAGGCCTGCAGGTCAATGAGCAGTTCTTC,CASSQEGLQVNEQFF,NA,TRBV4-1,TRBJ2-1,NA
TGTGCCAGCAGCCAAGAGAAGCGGGGGGCCAGCACAGATACGCAGTATTTT,CASSQEKRGASTDTQYF,TRBD2,TRBV3-1,TRBJ2-3,few
TGTGCCACCAGTGATCTCGGCAATGAGCAGTTCTTC,CATSDLGNEQFF,NA,TRBV24-1,TRBJ2-1,NA